Listed below are T cell receptor beta chains from one sample, sequenced in a study of blood T cell repertoires in COVID-19. TCRdb's table, derived via immunoSEQ multiplex PCR, lists solely in-frame clones and lacks some. Altogether some 340,000 clones are present, more than 70% being singletons, with the ten largest covering under 3%. Sequenced material: peripheral blood. The source of these receptors is a man between 25 and 39 years old with active or convalescent COVID-19. Both conserved end residues are part of each CDR3. D genes are given only for firm matches. The size of a clone is reported for some rows only, either as once, few or many, or as a class for expanded clones.

- | TRBJ2-7 | - | TRBV7-9 | CASSPPPEGHLWEQYF | TGTGCCAGCAGCCCCCCTCCCGAGGGACATCTGTGGGAGCAGTACTTC
- | TRBJ1-1 | - | TRBV7-2 | CASSYVEGAGKTEAFF | TGTGCCAGCAGCTACGTCGAAGGGGCAGGGAAGACTGAAGCTTTCTTT
- | TRBJ2-3 | TRBD1 | TRBV6-5 | CASRDRAAGDTQYF | TGTGCCAGCAGGGACAGGGCCGCGGGAGATACGCAGTATTTT
- | TRBJ2-4 | TRBD1 | TRBV7-6 | CASSLGTGGLAKNIQYF | TGTGCCAGCAGCTTAGGGACAGGGGGCCTAGCCAAAAACATTCAGTACTTC
- | TRBJ1-2 | - | TRBV5-1 | CASSLVLGGSYGYTF | TGCGCCAGCAGCTTGGTATTGGGGGGAAGCTATGGCTACACCTTC
- | TRBJ1-6 | TRBD1 | TRBV7-3 | CASSSSGTGVPNSPLHF | TGTGCCAGCAGCTCATCCGGGACAGGGGTACCCAATTCACCCCTCCACTTT
- | TRBJ2-1 | TRBD2 | TRBV14 | CASSHGRGTSGYNEQFF | TGTGCCAGCAGCCACGGTAGGGGGACTAGCGGCTACAATGAGCAGTTCTTC
- | TRBJ2-6 | TRBD1 | TRBV7-9 | CASSPGGIRGRSGANVLTF | TGTGCCAGCAGCCCTGGCGGTATAAGGGGGCGATCTGGGGCCAACGTCCTGACTTTC
- | TRBJ1-2 | TRBD1 | TRBV6-5 | CASSKDRGIAGYTF | TGTGCCAGCAGCAAGGACAGGGGGATAGCTGGCTACACCTTC
- | TRBJ2-7 | - | TRBV28 | CASKLQGRSTYEQYF | TGTGCCAGCAAGTTACAGGGGAGGAGCACCTACGAGCAGTACTTC
- | TRBJ2-7 | - | TRBV28 | CASSFQGGSYEQYF | TGTGCCAGCAGTTTTCAAGGCGGTTCCTACGAGCAGTACTTC
- | TRBJ1-1 | TRBD1 | TRBV6-5 | CASTWTGTSTEAFF | TGTGCCAGCACTTGGACAGGGACGAGTACTGAAGCTTTCTTT
- | TRBJ2-7 | - | TRBV6-2/TRBV6-3 | CASSSSGGGEQYF | TGTGCCAGCAGTTCCTCCGGGGGAGGCGAGCAGTACTTC
- | TRBJ1-6 | - | TRBV12-3/TRBV12-4 | CASSSSSPLHF | TGTGCCAGCAGCTCGAGTTCACCCCTCCACTTT
few | TRBJ2-5 | TRBD2 | TRBV9 | CASSVAASGSQETQYF | TGTGCCAGCAGCGTAGCCGCTAGCGGTTCCCAGGAGACCCAGTACTTC
- | TRBJ1-2 | - | TRBV6-5 | CASSYSGMYYTF | TGTGCCAGCAGTTACTCGGGCATGTACTACACCTTC
- | TRBJ2-1 | TRBD2 | TRBV7-3 | CASSGLAGDANEQFF | TGTGCCAGCAGCGGCCTAGCGGGAGATGCTAATGAGCAGTTCTTC
- | TRBJ1-2 | TRBD1 | TRBV7-2 | CASSPGGANYGYTF | TGTGCCAGCAGCCCAGGGGGCGCGAACTATGGCTACACCTTC
- | TRBJ1-1 | TRBD1 | TRBV19 | CASKEQGFKEAFF | TGTGCCAGTAAGGAACAGGGGTTTAAGGAAGCTTTCTTT
- | TRBJ2-7 | - | TRBV6-5 | CASSYPTAEGVWEQYF | TGTGCCAGCAGTTACCCAACCGCCGAAGGGGTATGGGAGCAGTACTTC
- | TRBJ2-1 | - | TRBV6-6 | CASSYSPRGNEQFF | TGTGCCAGCAGTTACTCACCCCGAGGGAATGAGCAGTTCTTC
- | TRBJ2-5 | - | TRBV14 | CASSSPPGGRWETQYF | TGTGCCAGCAGCTCTCCCCCAGGGGGGCGTTGGGAGACCCAGTACTTC